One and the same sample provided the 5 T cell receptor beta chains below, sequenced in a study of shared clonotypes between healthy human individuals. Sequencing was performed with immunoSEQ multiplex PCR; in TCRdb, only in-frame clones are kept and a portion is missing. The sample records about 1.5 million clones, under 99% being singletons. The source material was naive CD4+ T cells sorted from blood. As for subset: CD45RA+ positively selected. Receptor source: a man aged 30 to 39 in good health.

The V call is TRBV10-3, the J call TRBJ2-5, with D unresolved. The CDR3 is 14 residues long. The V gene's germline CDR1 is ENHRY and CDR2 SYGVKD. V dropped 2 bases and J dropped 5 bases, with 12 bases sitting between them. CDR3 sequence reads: CAISEGSRGETQYF. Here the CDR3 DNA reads TGTGCCATCAGTGAGGGGTCTAGAGGTGAGACCCAGTACTTC.

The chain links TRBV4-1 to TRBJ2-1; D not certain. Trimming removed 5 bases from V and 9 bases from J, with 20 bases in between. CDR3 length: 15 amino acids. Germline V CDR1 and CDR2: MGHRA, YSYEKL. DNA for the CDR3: TGCGCCAGCAGCTCTCCCCCGACAAAGAACAGTGAGCAGTTCTTC. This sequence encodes CASSSPPTKNSEQFF.

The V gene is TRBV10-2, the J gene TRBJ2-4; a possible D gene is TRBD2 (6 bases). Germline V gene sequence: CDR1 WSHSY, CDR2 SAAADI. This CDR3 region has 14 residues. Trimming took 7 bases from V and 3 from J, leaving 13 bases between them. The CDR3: CASTSMGGKNIQYF. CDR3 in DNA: TGCGCCAGCACGTCTATGGGGGGCAAAAACATTCAGTACTTC.

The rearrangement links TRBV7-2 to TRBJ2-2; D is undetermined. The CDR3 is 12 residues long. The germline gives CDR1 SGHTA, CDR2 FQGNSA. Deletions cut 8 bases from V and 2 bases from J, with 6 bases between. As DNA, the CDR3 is TGTGCCAGCCGTACTAACACCGGGGAGCTGTTTTTT. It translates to CASRTNTGELFF.

The CDR3 loop reads CASSPIGVVVDSDTQYF. CDR3 in DNA: TGTGCCAGCTCACCAATCGGCGTCGTAGTGGACTCAGATACGCAGTATTTT. The rearrangement links TRBV18 to TRBJ2-3; TRBD2 is a possible D gene (5 bases). The CDR3 covers 17 residues. Germline V gives CDR1 KGHSH, CDR2 LQKENI. V was cut by 2 bases and J by 4 bases, with 19 bases left in between.